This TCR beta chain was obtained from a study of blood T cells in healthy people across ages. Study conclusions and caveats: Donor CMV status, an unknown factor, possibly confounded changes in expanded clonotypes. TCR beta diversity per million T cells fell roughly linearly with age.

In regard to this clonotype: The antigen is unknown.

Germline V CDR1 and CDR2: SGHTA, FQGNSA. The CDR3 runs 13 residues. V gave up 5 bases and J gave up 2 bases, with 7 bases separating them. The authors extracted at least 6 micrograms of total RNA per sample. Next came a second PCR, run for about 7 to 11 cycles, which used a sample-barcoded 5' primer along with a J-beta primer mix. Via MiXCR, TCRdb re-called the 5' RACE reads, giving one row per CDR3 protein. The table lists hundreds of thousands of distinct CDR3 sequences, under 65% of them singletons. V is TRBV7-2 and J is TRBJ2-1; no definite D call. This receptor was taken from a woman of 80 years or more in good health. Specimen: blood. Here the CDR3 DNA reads TGTGCCAGCAGCCCAACAACCTACAATGAGCAGTTCTTC. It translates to CASSPTTYNEQFF. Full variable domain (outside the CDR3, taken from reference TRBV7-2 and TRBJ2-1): GAGVSQSPSNKVTEKGKDVELRCDPISGHTALYWYRQSLGQGLEFLIYFQGNSAPDKSGLPSDRFSAERTGGSVSTLTIQRTQQEDSAVYLCASSPTTYNEQFFGPGTRLTVL.